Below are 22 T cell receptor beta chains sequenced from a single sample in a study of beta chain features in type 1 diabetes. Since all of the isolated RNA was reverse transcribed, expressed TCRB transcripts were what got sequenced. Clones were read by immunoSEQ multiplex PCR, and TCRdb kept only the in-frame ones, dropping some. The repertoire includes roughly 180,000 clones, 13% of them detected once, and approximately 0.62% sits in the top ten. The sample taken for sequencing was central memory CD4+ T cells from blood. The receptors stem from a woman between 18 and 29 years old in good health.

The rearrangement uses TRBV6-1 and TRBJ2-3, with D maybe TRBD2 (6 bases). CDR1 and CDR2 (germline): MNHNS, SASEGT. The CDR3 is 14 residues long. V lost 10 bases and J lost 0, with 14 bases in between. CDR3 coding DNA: TGTGCCATTCAGGCGGGACTGAGCACAGATACGCAGTATTTT. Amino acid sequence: CAIQAGLSTDTQYF.

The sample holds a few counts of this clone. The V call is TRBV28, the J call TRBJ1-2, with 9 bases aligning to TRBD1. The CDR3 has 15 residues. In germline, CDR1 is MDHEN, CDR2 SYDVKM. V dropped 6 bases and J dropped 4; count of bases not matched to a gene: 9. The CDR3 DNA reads TGTGCCAGCAGCCCTATCCTGACAGGGGGCTATGGCTACACCTTC. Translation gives CASSPILTGGYGYTF.

CDR3 region: CASRGQNQETQYF. In DNA form, the CDR3 reads TGTGCCAGCAGGGGACAGAACCAAGAGACCCAGTACTTC. This rearrangement joins TRBV5-6 to TRBJ2-5; 7 nucleotides align to TRBD1. Germline V lookup: CDR1 SGHDT, CDR2 YYEEEE. After removal of 5 bases from V and 0 bases from J, the junction contained 1 base not matched to a gene. CDR3 length equals 13 residues.

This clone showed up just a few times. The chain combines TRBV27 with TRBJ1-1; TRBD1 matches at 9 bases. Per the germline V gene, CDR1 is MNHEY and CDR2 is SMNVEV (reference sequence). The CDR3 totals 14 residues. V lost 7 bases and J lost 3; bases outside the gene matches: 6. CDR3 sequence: CASTTQGAYTEAFF. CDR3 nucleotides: TGTGCCAGCACAACACAGGGGGCATACACTGAAGCTTTCTTT.

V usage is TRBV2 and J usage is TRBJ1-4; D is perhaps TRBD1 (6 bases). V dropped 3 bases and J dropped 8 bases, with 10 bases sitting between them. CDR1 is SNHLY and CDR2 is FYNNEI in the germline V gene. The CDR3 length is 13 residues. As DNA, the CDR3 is TGTGCCAGCAGTGAGACAGGCGCAGAAAAACTGTTTTTT. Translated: CASSETGAEKLFF.

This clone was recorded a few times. The CDR3 region has the DNA TGTGCCAGCAGTTTAGTATCTAAGTTCACAGATACGCAGTATTTT. Its protein product is CASSLVSKFTDTQYF. The chain couples TRBV28 to TRBJ2-3; D uncertain. Germline CDR1 MDHEN, CDR2 SYDVKM. The CDR3 runs to 15 residues. Trimming took 2 bases from V and 2 from J, leaving 11 bases between them.

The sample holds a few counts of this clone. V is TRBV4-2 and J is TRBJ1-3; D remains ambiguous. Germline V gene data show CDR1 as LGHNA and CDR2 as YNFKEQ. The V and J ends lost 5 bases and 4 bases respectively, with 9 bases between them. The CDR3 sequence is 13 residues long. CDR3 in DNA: TGTGCCAGCAGCTTAGACATGGGAAACACCATATATTTT. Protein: CASSLDMGNTIYF.

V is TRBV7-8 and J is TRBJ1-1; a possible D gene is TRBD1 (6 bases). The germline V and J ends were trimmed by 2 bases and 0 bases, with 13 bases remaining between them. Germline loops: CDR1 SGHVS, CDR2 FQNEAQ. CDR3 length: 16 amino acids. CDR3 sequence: CASSLMGARLNTEAFF. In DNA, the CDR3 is TGTGCCAGCAGCTTAATGGGGGCAAGATTGAACACTGAAGCTTTCTTT. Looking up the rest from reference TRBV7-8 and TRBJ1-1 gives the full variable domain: GAGVSQSPRYKVAKRGQDVALRCDPISGHVSLFWYQQALGQGPEFLTYFQNEAQLDKSGLPSDRFFAERPEGSVSTLKIQRTQQEDSAVYLCASSLMGARLNTEAFFGQGTRLTVV.

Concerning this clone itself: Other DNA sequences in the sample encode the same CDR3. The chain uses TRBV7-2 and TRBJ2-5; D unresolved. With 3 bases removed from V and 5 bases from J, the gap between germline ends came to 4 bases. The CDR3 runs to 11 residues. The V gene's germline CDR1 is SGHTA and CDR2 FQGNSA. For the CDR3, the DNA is TGTGCCAGCAGCTTCGTCGAGACCCAGTACTTC. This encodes CASSFVETQYF.

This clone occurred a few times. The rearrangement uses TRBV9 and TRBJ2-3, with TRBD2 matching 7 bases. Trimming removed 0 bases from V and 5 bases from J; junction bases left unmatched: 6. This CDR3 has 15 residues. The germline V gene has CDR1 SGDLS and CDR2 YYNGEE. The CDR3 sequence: CASSVGGRGIDTQYF. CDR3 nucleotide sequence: TGTGCCAGCAGCGTAGGCGGGAGAGGAATAGATACGCAGTATTTT. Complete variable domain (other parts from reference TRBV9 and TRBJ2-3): DSGVTQTPKHLITATGQRVTLRCSPRSGDLSVYWYQQSLDQGLQFLIQYYNGEERAKGNILERFSAQQFPDLHSELNLSSLELGDSALYFCASSVGGRGIDTQYFGPGTRLTVL.

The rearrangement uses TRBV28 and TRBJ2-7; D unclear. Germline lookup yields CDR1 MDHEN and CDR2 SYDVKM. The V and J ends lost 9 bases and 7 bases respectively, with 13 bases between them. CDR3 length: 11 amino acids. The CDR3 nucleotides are TGTGCCAGTTACCCGGCGCGGGAGCAGTACTTC. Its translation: CASYPAREQYF.

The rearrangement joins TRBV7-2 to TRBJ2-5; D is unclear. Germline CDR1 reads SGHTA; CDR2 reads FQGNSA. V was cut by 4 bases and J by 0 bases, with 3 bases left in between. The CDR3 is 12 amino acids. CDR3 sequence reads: CASSSYQETQYF. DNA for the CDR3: TGTGCCAGCAGCTCGTACCAAGAGACCCAGTACTTC.

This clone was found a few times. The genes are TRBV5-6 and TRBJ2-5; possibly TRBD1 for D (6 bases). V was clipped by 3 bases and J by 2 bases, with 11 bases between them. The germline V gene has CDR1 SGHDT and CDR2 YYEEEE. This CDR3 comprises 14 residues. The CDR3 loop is CASSSGTLQETQYF. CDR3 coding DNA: TGTGCCAGCAGCTCCGGGACACTACAAGAGACCCAGTACTTC.

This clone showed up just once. The CDR3 nucleotides read TGTGCCAGCAGCTTAGGGGCAGCCTTCATGAACACTGAAGCTTTCTTT. It yields the protein CASSLGAAFMNTEAFF. V is TRBV7-2 and J is TRBJ1-1; D uncertain. Per germline, CDR1 SGHTA and CDR2 FQGNSA. Trimming left V 1 base short and J 0 bases short, with 12 bases between. This CDR3 region has 16 residues.

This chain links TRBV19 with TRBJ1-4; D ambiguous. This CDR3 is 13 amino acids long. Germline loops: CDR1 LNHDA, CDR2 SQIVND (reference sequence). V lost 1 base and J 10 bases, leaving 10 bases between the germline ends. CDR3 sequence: CASSIGESGKLFF. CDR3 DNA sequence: TGTGCCAGTAGTATAGGGGAAAGCGGAAAACTGTTTTTT.

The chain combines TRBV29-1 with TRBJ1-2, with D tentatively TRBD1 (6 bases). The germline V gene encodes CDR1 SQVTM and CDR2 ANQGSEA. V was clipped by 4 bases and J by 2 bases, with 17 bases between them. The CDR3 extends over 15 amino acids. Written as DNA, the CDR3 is TGCAGCGTTGTGGGGGGGGGCGGCTTAAACTATGGCTACACCTTC. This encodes CSVVGGGGLNYGYTF.

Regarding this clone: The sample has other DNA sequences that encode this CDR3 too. CDR3 protein: CASSRQGSRETQYF. In DNA form, the CDR3 reads TGTGCCAGCAGTCGTCAGGGGAGTCGAGAGACCCAGTACTTC. The V gene is TRBV11-1, the J gene TRBJ2-5, with D tentatively TRBD1 (6 bases). The CDR3 runs to 14 residues. V was shortened by 6 bases and J by 4 bases, with 15 bases between the two germline ends. CDR1 is SGHAT, CDR2 FQDESV, per germline (reference sequence).

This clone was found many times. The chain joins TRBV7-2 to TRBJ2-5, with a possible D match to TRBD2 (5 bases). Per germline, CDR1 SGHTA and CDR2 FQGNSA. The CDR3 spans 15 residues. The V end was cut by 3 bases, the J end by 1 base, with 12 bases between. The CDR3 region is CASSLGSTSQETQYF. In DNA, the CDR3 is TGTGCCAGCAGCTTGGGGAGTACAAGCCAAGAGACCCAGTACTTC.

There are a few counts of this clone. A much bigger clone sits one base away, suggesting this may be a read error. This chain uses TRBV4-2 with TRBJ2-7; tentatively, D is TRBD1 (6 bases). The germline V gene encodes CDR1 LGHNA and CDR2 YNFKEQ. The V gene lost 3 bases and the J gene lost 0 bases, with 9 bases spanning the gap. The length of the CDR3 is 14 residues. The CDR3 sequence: CASSHGRGSYEQYF. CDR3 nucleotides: TGTGCCAGCAGCCATGGCAGGGGCTCCTACGAGCAGTACTTC.

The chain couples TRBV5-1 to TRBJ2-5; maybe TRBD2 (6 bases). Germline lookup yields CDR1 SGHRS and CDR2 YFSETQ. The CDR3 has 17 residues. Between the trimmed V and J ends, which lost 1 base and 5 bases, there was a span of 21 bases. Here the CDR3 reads CASSLITTRGLRETQYF. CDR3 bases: TGCGCCAGCAGCTTGATTACGACTAGAGGGTTAAGGGAGACCCAGTACTTC.

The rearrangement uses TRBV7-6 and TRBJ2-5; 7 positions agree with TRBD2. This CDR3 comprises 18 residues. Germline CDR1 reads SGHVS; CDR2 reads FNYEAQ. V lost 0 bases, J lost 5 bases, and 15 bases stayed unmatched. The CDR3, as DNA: TGTGCCAGCAGCTTAGCGTTATCCCAGGCGGGAGTAGAGGAGACCCAGTACTTC. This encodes CASSLALSQAGVEETQYF. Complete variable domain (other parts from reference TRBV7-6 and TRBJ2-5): GAGVSQSPRYKVTKRGQDVALRCDPISGHVSLYWYRQALGQGPEFLTYFNYEAQQDKSGLPNDRFSAERPEGSISTLTIQRTEQRDSAMYRCASSLALSQAGVEETQYFGPGTRLLVL.

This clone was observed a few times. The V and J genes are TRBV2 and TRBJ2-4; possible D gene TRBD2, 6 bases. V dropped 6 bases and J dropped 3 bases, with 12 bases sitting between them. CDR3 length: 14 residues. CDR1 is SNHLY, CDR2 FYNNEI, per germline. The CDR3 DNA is TGTGCCAGCAGACCTGATAGCGGCAAAAACATTCAGTACTTC. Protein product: CASRPDSGKNIQYF.